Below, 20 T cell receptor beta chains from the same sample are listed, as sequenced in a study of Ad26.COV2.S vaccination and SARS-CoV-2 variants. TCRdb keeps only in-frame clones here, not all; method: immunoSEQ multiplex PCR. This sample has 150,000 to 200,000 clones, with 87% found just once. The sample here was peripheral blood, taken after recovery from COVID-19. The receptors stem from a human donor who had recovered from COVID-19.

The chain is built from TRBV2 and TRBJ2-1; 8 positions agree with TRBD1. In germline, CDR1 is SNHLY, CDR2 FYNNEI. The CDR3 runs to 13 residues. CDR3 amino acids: CATGQATPNEQFF. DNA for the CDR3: TGTGCTACGGGACAGGCGACGCCCAATGAGCAGTTCTTC. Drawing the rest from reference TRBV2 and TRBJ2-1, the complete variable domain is EPEVTQTPSHQVTQMGQEVILRCVPISNHLYFYWYRQILGQKVEFLVSFYNNEISEKSEIFDDQFSVERPDGSNFTLKIRSTKLEDSAMYFCATGQATPNEQFFGPGTRLTVL.

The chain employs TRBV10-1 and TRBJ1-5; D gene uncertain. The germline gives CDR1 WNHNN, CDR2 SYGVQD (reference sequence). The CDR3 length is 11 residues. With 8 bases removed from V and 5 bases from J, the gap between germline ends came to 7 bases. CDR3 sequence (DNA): TGCGCCAGCGGCGGAGATCAGCCCCAGCATTTT. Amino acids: CASGGDQPQHF.

As DNA, the CDR3 is TGCGCCAGCAGCTTGGGGGCAAGTGGTGGCTACACCTTC. Protein product: CASSLGASGGYTF. The genes are TRBV5-1 and TRBJ1-2; D gene uncertain. The ends were cut back, 0 bases at V and 7 bases at J, with 10 bases in the middle. The CDR3 is made up of 13 amino acids. From germline, CDR1 is SGHRS and CDR2 YFSETQ.

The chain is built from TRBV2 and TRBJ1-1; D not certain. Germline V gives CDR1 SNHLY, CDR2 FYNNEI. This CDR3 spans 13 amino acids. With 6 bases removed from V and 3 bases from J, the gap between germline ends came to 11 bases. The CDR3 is CASRLEGYTEAFF. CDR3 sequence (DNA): TGTGCCAGCAGACTAGAGGGCTACACTGAAGCTTTCTTT.

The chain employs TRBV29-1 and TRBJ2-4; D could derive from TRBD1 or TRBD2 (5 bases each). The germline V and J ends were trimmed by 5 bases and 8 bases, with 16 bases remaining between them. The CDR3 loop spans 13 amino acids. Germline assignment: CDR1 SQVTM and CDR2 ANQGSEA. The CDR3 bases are TGCAGCGTTCCCGGGACGGATGGACACATTCAGTACTTC. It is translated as CSVPGTDGHIQYF.

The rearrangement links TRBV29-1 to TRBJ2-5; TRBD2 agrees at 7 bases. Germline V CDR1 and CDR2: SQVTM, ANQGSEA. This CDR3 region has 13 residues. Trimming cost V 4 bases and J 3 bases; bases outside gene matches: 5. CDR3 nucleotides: TGCAGCGTTGGGGGGAGGGCCAAAGAGACCCAGTACTTC. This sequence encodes CSVGGRAKETQYF.

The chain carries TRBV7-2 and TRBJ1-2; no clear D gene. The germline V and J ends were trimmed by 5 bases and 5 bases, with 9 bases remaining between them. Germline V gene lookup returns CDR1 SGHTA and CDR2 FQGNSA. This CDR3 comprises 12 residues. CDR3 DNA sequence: TGTGCCAGCAGCAACGTAAGATATGGCTACACCTTC. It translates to CASSNVRYGYTF.

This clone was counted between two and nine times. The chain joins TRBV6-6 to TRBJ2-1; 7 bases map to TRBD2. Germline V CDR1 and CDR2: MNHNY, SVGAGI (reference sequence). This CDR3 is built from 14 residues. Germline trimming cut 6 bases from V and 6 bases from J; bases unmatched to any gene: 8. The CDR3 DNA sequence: TGTGCCAGCAGCCGACGGGGGGAGGCCAATGAGCAGTTCTTC. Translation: CASSRRGEANEQFF.

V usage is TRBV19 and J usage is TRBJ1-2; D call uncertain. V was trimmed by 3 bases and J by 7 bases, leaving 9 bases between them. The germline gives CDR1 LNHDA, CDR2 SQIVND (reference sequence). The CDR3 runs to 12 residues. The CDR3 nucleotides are TGTGCCAGTAGTATGGCAGCCGGTGGCTACACCTTC. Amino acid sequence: CASSMAAGGYTF.

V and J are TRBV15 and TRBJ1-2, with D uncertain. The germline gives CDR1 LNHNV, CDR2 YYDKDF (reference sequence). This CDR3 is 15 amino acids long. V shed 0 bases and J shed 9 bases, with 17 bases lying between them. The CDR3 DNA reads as TGTGCCACCAGCAGAGATAATACGGGTCCCTTTAGCTACACCTTC. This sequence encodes CATSRDNTGPFSYTF. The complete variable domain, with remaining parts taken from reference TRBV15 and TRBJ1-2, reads DAMVIQNPRYQVTQFGKPVTLSCSQTLNHNVMYWYQQKSSQAPKLLFHYYDKDFNNEADTPDNFQSRRPNTSFCFLDIRSPGLGDTAMYLCATSRDNTGPFSYTFGSGTRLTVV.

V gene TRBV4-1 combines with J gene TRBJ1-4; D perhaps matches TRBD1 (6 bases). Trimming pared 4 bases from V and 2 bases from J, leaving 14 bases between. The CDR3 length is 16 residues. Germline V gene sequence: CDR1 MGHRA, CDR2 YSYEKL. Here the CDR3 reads CASSRERGNTNEKLFF. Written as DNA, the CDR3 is TGCGCCAGCAGCCGGGAAAGGGGGAACACTAATGAAAAACTGTTTTTT.

CDR3 DNA: TGTGCCAGCTCACCACCCGGCTCGGGCGCTGTTCGGCTGTTCTTC. Translated, it gives CASSPPGSGAVRLFF. The chain carries TRBV18 and TRBJ2-1, with unresolved D. The CDR3 is 15 amino acids. Looked up from germline, CDR1 is KGHSH and CDR2 is LQKENI. V lost 0 bases, J lost 15 bases, and 21 bases lay in between.

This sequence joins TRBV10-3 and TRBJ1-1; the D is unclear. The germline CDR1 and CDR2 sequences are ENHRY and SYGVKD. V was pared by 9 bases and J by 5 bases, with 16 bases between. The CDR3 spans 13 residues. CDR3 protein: CAIGFSRETEAFF. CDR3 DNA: TGTGCCATTGGGTTTTCCCGGGAGACTGAAGCTTTCTTT.

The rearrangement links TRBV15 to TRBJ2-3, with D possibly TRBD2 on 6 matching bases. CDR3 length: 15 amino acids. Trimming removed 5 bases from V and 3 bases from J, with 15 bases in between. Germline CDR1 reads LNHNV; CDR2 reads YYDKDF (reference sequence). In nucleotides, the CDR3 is TGTGCCACCAGCCCACGAGGTCGGGAGACAGATACGCAGTATTTT. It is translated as CATSPRGRETDTQYF.

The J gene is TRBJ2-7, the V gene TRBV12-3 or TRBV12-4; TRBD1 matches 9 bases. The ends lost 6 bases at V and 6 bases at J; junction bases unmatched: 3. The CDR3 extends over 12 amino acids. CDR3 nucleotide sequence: TGTGCCAGCAGCCGGACAGGGGTCGAGCAGTACTTC. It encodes CASSRTGVEQYF.

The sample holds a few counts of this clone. The CDR3 region has the DNA TGTGCCAGCAGCCCTAGGCAGGCCGTCGGGCAGTACTTC. It encodes CASSPRQAVGQYF. The chain recombines TRBV7-9 with TRBJ2-7; D gene unclear. Trimming removed 5 bases at V and 9 bases at J, with 17 bases between. The CDR3 extends over 13 amino acids. Germline CDR1 and CDR2: SEHNR and FQNEAQ (reference sequence).

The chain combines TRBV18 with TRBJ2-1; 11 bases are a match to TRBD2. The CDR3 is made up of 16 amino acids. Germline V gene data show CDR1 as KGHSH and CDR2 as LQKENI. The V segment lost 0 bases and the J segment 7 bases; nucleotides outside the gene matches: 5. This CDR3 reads CASSPPLTSGVNEQFF. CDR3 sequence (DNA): TGTGCCAGCTCACCACCTTTGACTAGCGGGGTAAATGAGCAGTTCTTC. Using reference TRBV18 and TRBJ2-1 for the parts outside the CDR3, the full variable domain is NAGVMQNPRHLVRRRGQEARLRCSPMKGHSHVYWYRQLPEEGLKFMVYLQKENIIDESGMPKERFSAEFPKEGPSILRIQQVVRGDSAAYFCASSPPLTSGVNEQFFGPGTRLTVL.

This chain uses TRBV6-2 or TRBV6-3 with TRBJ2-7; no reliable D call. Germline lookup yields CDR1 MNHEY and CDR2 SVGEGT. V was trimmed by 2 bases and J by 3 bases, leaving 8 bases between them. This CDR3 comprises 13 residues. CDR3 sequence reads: CASSYQGDYEQYF. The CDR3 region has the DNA TGTGCCAGCAGTTACCAAGGAGACTACGAGCAGTACTTC.

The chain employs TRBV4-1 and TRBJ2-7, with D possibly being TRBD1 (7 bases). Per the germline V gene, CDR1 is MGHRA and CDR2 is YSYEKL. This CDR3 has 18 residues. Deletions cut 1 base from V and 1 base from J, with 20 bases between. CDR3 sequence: CASSQVRSGGGVSYEQYF. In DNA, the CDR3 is TGCGCCAGCAGCCAAGTGAGGAGCGGAGGGGGCGTTTCCTACGAGCAGTACTTC.

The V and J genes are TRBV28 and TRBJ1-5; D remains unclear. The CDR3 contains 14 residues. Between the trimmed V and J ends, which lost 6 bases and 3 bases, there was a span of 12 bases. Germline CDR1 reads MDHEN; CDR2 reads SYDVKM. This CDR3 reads CASRSLAFNQPQHF. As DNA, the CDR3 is TGTGCCAGCAGGTCTCTTGCATTCAATCAGCCCCAGCATTTT.